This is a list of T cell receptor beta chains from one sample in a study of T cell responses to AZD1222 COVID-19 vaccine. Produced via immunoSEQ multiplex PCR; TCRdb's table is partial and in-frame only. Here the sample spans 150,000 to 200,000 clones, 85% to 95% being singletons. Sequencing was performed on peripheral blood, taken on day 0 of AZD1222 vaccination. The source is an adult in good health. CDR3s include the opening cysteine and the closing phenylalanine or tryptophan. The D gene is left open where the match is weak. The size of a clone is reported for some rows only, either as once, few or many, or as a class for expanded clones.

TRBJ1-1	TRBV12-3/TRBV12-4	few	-	TGTGCCAGCAGTTTACAGGGCTCCCCTGAAGCTTTCTTT	CASSLQGSPEAFF
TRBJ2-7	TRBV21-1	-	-	TGTGCCAGCAGCATATACAGGGGGGTAGCCTACGAGCAGTACTTC	CASSIYRGVAYEQYF
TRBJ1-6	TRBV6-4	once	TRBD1	TGTGCCAGCGGAAGACAGGGGAAAATAGCGGGGTATAATTCACCCCTCCACTTT	CASGRQGKIAGYNSPLHF
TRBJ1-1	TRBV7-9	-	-	TGTGCCAGCAGCTTAAGTGTAACTGAAGCTTTCTTT	CASSLSVTEAFF
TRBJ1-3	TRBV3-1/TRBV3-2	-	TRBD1	TGTGCCAGCAGCCGAGCGGCAGGGGGCTTCGGACTCTCTGGAAACACCATATATTTT	CASSRAAGGFGLSGNTIYF
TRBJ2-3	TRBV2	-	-	TGTGCCAGCAGTGAAGACACAGATACGCAGTATTTT	CASSEDTDTQYF
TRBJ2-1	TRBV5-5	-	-	TGTGCCAGCAGTCGGGGCAGGGCGAGCTCCTACAATGAGCAGTTCTTC	CASSRGRASSYNEQFF
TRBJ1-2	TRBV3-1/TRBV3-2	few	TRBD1	TGTGCCAGCAGCTTTGCAGGGGGCAACTATGGCTACACCTTC	CASSFAGGNYGYTF
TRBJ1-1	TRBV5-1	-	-	TGCGCCAGCAGCCTCCGCGAGAGGCAGAAAGCTTTCTTT	CASSLRERQKAFF
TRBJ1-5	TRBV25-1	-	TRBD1	TGTGCCAGCAGTGAAGGGAGACAGGGACCCCATCAGCCCCAGCATTTT	CASSEGRQGPHQPQHF
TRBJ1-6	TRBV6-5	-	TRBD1	TGTGCCAGCAGTTACTCCGACAGGGTAATTTCACCCCTCCACTTT	CASSYSDRVISPLHF
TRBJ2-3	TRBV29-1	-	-	TGCAGCGTTGAATCTACAGATACGCAGTATTTT	CSVESTDTQYF
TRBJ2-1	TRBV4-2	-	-	TGTGCCAGCAGTCCAGATGTGGGGGGGCATAATGAGCAGTTCTTC	CASSPDVGGHNEQFF
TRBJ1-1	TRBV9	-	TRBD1	TGTGCCAGCAGCCCTCGGGGACAGCTGAACACTGAAGCTTTCTTT	CASSPRGQLNTEAFF
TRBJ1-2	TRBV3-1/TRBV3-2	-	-	TGTGCCAGCAGCCAAGGTAGGGGTAACTATGGCTACACCTTC	CASSQGRGNYGYTF
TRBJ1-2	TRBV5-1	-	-	TGCGCCAGCAGCTTGATTGGGGGCGCCTTTGGCTATGGCTACACCTTC	CASSLIGGAFGYGYTF
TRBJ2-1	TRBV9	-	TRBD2	TGTGCCAGCAGCCCCCTGGGGCTAGCGGGCCTTGGGAGTGAGCAGTTCTTC	CASSPLGLAGLGSEQFF
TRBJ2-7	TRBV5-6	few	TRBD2	TGTGCCAGCGCTCTCACCCCGGGGGGGCAGTACTTC	CASALTPGGQYF
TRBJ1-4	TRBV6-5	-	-	TGTGCCAGCAGCCCCTTCCAAGGATCTGAAAAACTGTTTTTT	CASSPFQGSEKLFF
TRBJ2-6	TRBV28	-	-	TGTGCCAGCAGTTTGATTTTCGGGACCGAAGACTCTGGGGCCAACGTCCTGACTTTC	CASSLIFGTEDSGANVLTF
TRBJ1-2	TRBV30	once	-	TGTGCCTGGCTGTCGAGGAGAAACTATGGCTACACCTTC	CAWLSRRNYGYTF
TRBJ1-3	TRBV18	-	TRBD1	TGTGCCAGCTCACCAAGTGAGGACAGGGCTGGAAACACCATATATTTT	CASSPSEDRAGNTIYF
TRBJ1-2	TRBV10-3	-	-	TGTGCCATCAGTGCAGGTACTAACTATGGCTACACCTTC	CAISAGTNYGYTF
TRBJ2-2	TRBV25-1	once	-	TGTGCCAGCAGTGAATGGGGGCAGGGAAAATACGGGGAGCTGTTTTTT	CASSEWGQGKYGELFF
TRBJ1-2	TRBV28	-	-	TGTGCCAGCAGTGCAGCAGCCTCGAACTATGGCTACACCTTC	CASSAAASNYGYTF
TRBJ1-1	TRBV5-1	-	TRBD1	TGCGCCAGCAGCTCCGGACAGGGGGACGCTTTCTTT	CASSSGQGDAFF
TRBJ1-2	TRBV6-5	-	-	TGTGCCAGCAGTTCCTCTCCCTATGGCTACACCTTC	CASSSSPYGYTF
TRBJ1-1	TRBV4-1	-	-	TGCGCCAGCAGCCCCTTTGGGCAGGGGCGCACTGAAGCTTTCTTT	CASSPFGQGRTEAFF
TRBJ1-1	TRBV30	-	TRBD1	TGTGCCTGGAGCTTAATTTCAGGGGGGACTGAAGCTTTCTTT	CAWSLISGGTEAFF
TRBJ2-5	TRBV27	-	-	TGTGCCAGCAGTGTCGAGGGACAAGCGCGGGAGACCCAGTACTTC	CASSVEGQARETQYF
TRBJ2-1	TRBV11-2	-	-	TGTGCCAGCAGCTTAGACAGGAGCAATGAGCAGTTCTTC	CASSLDRSNEQFF
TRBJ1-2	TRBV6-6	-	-	TGTGCCAGCAGCTCCGACAGCGGAGGCGGCTACACCTTC	CASSSDSGGGYTF